Sequencing of this T cell receptor beta chain was carried out in a study of cytomegalovirus exposure and HLA in healthy donors. CDR3 length equals 14 residues. V was cut by 9 bases and J by 1 base, with 13 bases left in between. CDR1 is LNHDA, CDR2 SQIVND, per germline (reference sequence). A multiplex PCR was run with 60 Vbeta primers and 13 Jbeta primers. The method was immunoSEQ multiplex PCR; TCRdb's version includes in-frame clones alone and lacks a portion of them. The sample consists of 150,000 to 200,000 clones, approximately 85% of them appearing once. With regard to this clone: Its antigen is not known.

Study-wide findings and caveats: TCR beta V segments were, for the most part, productive about 87% or about 30% of the time in an earlier analysis.

The receptor was derived from a man aged 18 to 30 in good health and CMV-seropositive. The rearrangement uses TRBV19 and TRBJ2-1; maybe TRBD1 (6 bases). The specimen sequenced was PBMCs. CDR3 amino acids: CASGRQGSYNEQFF. As DNA, the CDR3 is TGTGCCAGCGGCCGGCAGGGGTCCTACAATGAGCAGTTCTTC.